One T cell receptor beta chain is described in this entry. V shed 5 bases, J shed 7 bases, and the junction held 7 bases outside the gene matches. Germline CDR1 and CDR2: MDHEN and SYDVKM. This CDR3 region has 14 residues. This entry belongs to a study of blood T cell repertoires in COVID-19. Study-wide background: Collection of acute and convalescent COVID-19 samples took place in the United States, Italy and Spain.

Per the original data handling: Using reference gene primer amplification, nucleated cell counts were estimated. The data were produced by immunoSEQ multiplex PCR, yet TCRdb's version contains in-frame clones alone and is incomplete. V, J and clone size were drawn from that table, and D and trimming were deduced from the DNA. The table records about 180,000 clones, 82% of them present only once. The material sequenced was peripheral blood. The gene calls are TRBV28 and TRBJ2-1, with 8 positions matching TRBD1. This clonotype was sampled from a woman aged 80 or over with active or convalescent COVID-19. This chain's CDR3 is CASSPGQEYNEQFF. For the CDR3, the DNA is TGTGCCAGCAGTCCGGGACAGGAATATAATGAGCAGTTCTTC.